This T cell receptor (beta chain) was obtained from a study of blood T cell repertoires in COVID-19. Study summary: There were acute and convalescent COVID-19 samples, and they came from the United States, Italy and Spain.

The germline V gene has CDR1 MNHNS and CDR2 SASEGT. The CDR3 runs 16 residues. V lost 3 bases, J lost 8 bases, and 9 bases stayed unmatched. Methods used by the authors: Estimation of nucleated cell counts was performed using reference gene primer amplification. The repertoire was sequenced with immunoSEQ multiplex PCR; TCRdb's copy has only in-frame clones and lacks some. For V, J and clone size, that table is used; D and trimming come from the DNA. The repertoire holds some 100,000 clones, with approximately 88% as singletons. V and J are TRBV6-1 and TRBJ2-1, with TRBD2 matching 11 bases. The sequence was obtained from a woman aged 55-70 years with acute or convalescent COVID-19. Sequenced sample: peripheral blood. CDR3 in amino acids: CASSEWTSGSRDEQFF. The CDR3 DNA sequence: TGTGCCAGCAGTGAGTGGACTAGCGGGTCCCGGGATGAGCAGTTCTTC.